This TCR beta chain was recorded in a study of radiation and T cells in renal cell carcinoma. Method: immunoSEQ multiplex PCR; TCRdb's copy keeps in-frame clones and lacks some. Of 130,000 or so clones detected, around 78% appear once; the ten largest clones hold less than 25%. Time point indicated: baseline pretreatment blood. The treatment: 15 Gy SBRT to primary tumor, nephrectomy 4 weeks later. J was trimmed by 1 base and V by 5 bases; bases with no gene match: 5. CDR1 GTSNPN and CDR2 SVGIG come from the germline V gene (reference sequence). The CDR3 consists of 14 residues. The receptor comes from a woman aged 45-65 years with renal cell carcinoma. The sample here was blood, taken from a patient whose treatment included radiotherapy and nephrectomy. V and J are TRBV30 and TRBJ2-5; 9 positions agree with TRBD2. The CDR3 is CAWARTSVQETQYF. The DNA of the CDR3 is TGTGCCTGGGCCCGGACTAGCGTCCAAGAGACCCAGTACTTC.